This T cell receptor beta chain was retrieved from a study of identifying expanded T cells in peripheral blood (dated 2019 in TCRdb). For the wider study: Separate aliquots of the same genomic DNA pool were sequenced to produce technical replicates, and four replicates were compared in pairs. Study-wide conclusions, independent of this receptor: The beta-binomial model significantly reduced the number of clones called differentially abundant and the false-positive rate across all healthy-donor time intervals. It was expected by the authors that biological variance in healthy repertoires might increase further over much longer intervals, such as months to years. Variance in clone template counts between approximately 2-week samples significantly increased with total template count across all healthy donors. The binomial model flagged approximately 1.1 differentially abundant clones between technical replicates but about 16.4 over two weeks and 19 over around four weeks.

TCRbeta CDR3 regions were profiled with the immunoSEQ Assay using bias-controlled multiplex PCR amplification of genomic DNA. In the authors' own workflow: The absolute abundance of each unique TCRbeta CDR3 region was quantified after sequences were collapsed and filtered. Two models were used to test differential abundance: a binomial model (Fisher-equivalent) and a beta-binomial model that adds time-dependent variance fitted from healthy donors. Clones with fewer than 5 combined templates were removed, and differential abundance was called for clones with a Benjamini-Hochberg FDR below 0.01. Using the form v = (b*log(k)+a)^2, the beta-binomial variance was modeled as a function of the total template count across the two samples. TCRdb took this table from immuneACCESS and kept in-frame rearrangements with V and J called. Such tables lack part of the clones; where checked against another copy, unresolved V genes explain under half of the gap, and the rest is unexplained. For V, J and clone size, that table is used; D and trimming come from the DNA. The sample table lists about 97,000 clones, around nine tenths of them with a count of one. The ten largest make up 15% to 20% of the sample.

Worth noting for this clone: Its antigen is unknown. No clone much larger than this one lies a single base away; base qualities are absent.

No immune events, such as infections, were documented for the healthy donors during the collection period. To calibrate time-dependent variance in a beta-binomial model of T-cell clone differential abundance, blood repertoires from healthy donors were used as a training cohort. The training cohort was composed of approximately ten healthy donors, 3 female and 7 male. Donor ages ranged from 29 to 64 years, with an average of roughly 47 years. Whole blood from each healthy donor was obtained from a commercial supplier and was collected at three time points 2 to 3 weeks apart. For immunosequencing, genomic DNA was extracted from whole blood that had not been sorted. The germline V gene specifies SNHLY as CDR1 and FYNNEI as CDR2. Including the terminal cysteine and phenylalanine, the CDR3 comprises 14 residues. Solely the CDR3 DNA is kept, with 42 bases framed from the first base. Cut back by 2 bases and 5 bases, the V and J ends lie 12 bases apart.

This receptor was identified in a person aged 18 to 70 in good health. The sample comprised blood. The chain is made from TRBV2 and TRBJ2-5; the D gene cannot be resolved reliably. In nucleotides, the sequence is TGTGCCAGCAGTGAACCCCCTAGGTCGGAGACCCAGTACTTC. Translated, it reads CASSEPPRSETQYF. With the portions outside the CDR3 filled from the reference TRBV2 and TRBJ2-5 genes, the complete variable region becomes EPEVTQTPSHQVTQMGQEVILRCVPISNHLYFYWYRQILGQKVEFLVSFYNNEISEKSEIFDDQFSVERPDGSNFTLKIRSTKLEDSAMYFCASSEPPRSETQYFGPGTRLLVL.